This T cell receptor (beta chain) emerged from a study of T cell repertoires in cytomegalovirus infection. Across the study: Public TCR beta signatures were indicative of both CMV infection and a matching HLA type. Overall study findings and caveats: CMV carriers having the relevant HLA were flagged by cumulative public TCR beta family frequency. HLA-C-restricted CMV clonotypes gave the most frequent clonotype in two of eight donors.

About this clonotype: Its target is not known.

There are 20 residues in the CDR3. Germline V gene sequence: CDR1 MNHEY, CDR2 SMNVEV (reference sequence). Trimming cost V 4 bases and J 1 base; bases outside gene matches: 11. From the reads, TCRdb called clonotypes with MiXCR, one entry per CDR3 protein. The top ten hold over 90% of the sample, which has tens of thousands of distinct CDR3 sequences, approximately 40% seen once. Specimen: CD8+ T cells from cultured PBMCs, collected from culture after CMV antigen stimulation. The TCR sequence derives from a human donor in good health (CMV status not recorded). Some clones in this sample may be carry-over from other donors' samples. The chain combines TRBV27 with TRBJ1-6, with 12 bases aligning to TRBD1. The CDR3: CASSSPGQGAPGSYNSPLHF. CDR3 coding DNA: TGTGCCAGCAGTTCCCCGGGACAGGGGGCTCCTGGATCCTATAATTCACCCCTCCACTTT.